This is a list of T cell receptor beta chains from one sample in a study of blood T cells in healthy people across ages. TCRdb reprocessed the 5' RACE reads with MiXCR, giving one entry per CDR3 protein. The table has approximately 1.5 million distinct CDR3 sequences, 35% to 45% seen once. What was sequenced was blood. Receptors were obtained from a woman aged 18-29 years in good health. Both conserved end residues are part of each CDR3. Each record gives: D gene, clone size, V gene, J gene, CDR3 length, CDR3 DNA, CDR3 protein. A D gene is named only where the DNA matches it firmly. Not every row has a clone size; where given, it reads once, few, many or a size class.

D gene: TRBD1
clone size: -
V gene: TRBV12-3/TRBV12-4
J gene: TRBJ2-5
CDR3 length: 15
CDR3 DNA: TGTGCCAGCAGTGGGACAGGGAATTCAGGAGAGACCCAGTACTTC
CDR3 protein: CASSGTGNSGETQYF

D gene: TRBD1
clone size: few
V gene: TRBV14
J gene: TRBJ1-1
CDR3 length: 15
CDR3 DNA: TGTGCCAGCAGCCAAGCCGGGACAGCGAACACTGAAGCTTTCTTT
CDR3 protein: CASSQAGTANTEAFF

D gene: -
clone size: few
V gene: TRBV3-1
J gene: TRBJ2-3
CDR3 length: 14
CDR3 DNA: TGTGCCAGCAGCCAATACCCACACACAGATACGCAGTATTTT
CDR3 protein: CASSQYPHTDTQYF

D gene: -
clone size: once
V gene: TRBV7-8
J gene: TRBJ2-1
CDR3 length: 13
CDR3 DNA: TGTGCCAGCAGCCTCCGACCTCAAGAGACCCAGTTCTTC
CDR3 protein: CASSLRPQETQFF

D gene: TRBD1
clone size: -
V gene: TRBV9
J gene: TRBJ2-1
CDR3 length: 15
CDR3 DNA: TGTGCCAGCGACAGGGGGTCCAGCTCCTACAATGAGCAGTTCTTC
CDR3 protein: CASDRGSSSYNEQFF

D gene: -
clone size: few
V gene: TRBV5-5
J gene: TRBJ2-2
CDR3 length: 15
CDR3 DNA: TGTGCCAGCAGCTTCCGCCAGGGAAGCACCGGGGAGCTGTTTTTT
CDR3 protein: CASSFRQGSTGELFF

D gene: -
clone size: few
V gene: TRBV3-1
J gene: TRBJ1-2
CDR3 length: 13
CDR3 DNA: TGTGCCAGCAGACCCGGGGGCACCTATGGCTACACCTTC
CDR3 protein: CASRPGGTYGYTF

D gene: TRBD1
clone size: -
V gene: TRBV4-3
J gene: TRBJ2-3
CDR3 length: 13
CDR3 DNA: TGCGCCAGCAGCCAGACAGGGGTAGATACGCAGTATTTT
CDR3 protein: CASSQTGVDTQYF

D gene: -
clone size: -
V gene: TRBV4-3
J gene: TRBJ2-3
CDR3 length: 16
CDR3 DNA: TGCGCCAGCAGCCAAGATGGGGGGGGCGGGACAGATACGCAGTATTTT
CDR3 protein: CASSQDGGGGTDTQYF

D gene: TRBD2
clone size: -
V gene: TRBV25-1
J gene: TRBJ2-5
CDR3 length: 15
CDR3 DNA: TGTGCCAGCAGTGCCGGACTAGCGGGAGCGGAGACCCAGTACTTC
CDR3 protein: CASSAGLAGAETQYF

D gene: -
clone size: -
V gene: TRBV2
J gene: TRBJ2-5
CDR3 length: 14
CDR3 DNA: TGTGCCAGCAGTGATTGGAGGGATAGAGAGACCCAGTACTTC
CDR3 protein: CASSDWRDRETQYF

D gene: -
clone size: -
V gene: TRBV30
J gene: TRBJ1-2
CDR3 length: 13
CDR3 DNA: TGTGCCTGGAGTAACCAAGGGGACTATGGCTACACCTTC
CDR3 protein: CAWSNQGDYGYTF

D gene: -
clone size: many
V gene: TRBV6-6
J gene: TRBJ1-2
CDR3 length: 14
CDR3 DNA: TGTGCCAGCAGTTACCTTACCTCCAACTATGGCTACACCTTC
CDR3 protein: CASSYLTSNYGYTF

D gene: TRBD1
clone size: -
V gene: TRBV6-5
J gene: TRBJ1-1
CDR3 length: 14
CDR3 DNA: TGTGCCAGCAGAAGGACAGGTTCTACGACTGAAGCTTTCTTT
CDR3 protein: CASRRTGSTTEAFF

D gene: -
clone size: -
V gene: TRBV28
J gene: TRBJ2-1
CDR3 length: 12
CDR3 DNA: TGTGCCAGCAGTGTAGTCTACAATGAGCAGTTCTTC
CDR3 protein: CASSVVYNEQFF

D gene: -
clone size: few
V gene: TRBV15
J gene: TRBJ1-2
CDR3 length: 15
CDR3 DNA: TGTGCCACCAGCAGGACCGACAGGAATAACTATGGCTACACCTTC
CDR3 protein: CATSRTDRNNYGYTF

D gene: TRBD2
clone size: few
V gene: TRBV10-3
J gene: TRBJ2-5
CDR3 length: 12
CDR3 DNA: TGTGCCATCACGACTAGCGCCAATCTTCAGTACTTC
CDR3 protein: CAITTSANLQYF

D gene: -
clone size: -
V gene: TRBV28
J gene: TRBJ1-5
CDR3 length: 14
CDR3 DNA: TGTGCCAGCAGTGTGGGTCAGGATGGCCAGCCCCAGCATTTT
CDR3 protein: CASSVGQDGQPQHF

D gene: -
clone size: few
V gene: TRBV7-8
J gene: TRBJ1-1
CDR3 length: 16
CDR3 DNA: TGTGCCAGCAGCCGTTTCTATCGATCAGATAACACTGAAGCTTTCTTT
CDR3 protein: CASSRFYRSDNTEAFF

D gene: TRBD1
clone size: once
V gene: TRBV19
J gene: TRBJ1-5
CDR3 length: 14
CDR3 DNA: TGTGCCAGTAGTATGACAGGGAGGAATCAGCCCCAGCATTTT
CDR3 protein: CASSMTGRNQPQHF

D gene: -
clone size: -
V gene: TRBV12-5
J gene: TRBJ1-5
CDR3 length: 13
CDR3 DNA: TGTGCTAGTGCTCTAAGCGGGGATCCGCCCCAGCATTTT
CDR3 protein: CASALSGDPPQHF

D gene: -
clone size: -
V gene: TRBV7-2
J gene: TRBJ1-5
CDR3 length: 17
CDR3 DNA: TGTGCCAGCAGCTTAGGACGCGGCTATTATAGCAATCAGCCCCAGCATTTT
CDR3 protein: CASSLGRGYYSNQPQHF

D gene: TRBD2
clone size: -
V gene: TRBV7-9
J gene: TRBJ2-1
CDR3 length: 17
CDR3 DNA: TGTGCCAGCAGCTCCCGGCTAGGAGCGGGAGTGGACAATGAGCAGTTCTTC
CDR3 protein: CASSSRLGAGVDNEQFF

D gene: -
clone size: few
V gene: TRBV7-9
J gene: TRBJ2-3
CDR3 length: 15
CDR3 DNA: TGTGCCAGCAGGTCCCAAGGCGCGGGCACAGATACGCAGTATTTT
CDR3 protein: CASRSQGAGTDTQYF

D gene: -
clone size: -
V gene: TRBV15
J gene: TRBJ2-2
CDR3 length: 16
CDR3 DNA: TGTGCCACCAGCAGAGATGGGCACGCGAACACCGGGGAGCTGTTTTTT
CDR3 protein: CATSRDGHANTGELFF

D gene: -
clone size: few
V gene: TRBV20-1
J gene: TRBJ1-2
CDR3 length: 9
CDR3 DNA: TGCAGTGCTCGGGAAGGCTACACCTTC
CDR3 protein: CSAREGYTF

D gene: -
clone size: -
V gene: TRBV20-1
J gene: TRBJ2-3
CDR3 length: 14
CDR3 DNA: TGCAGTGGAAGGAGGCGGGACAGCACAGATACGCAGTATTTT
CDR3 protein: CSGRRRDSTDTQYF

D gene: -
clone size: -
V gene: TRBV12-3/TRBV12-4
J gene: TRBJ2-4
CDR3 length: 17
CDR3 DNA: TGTGCCAGCAGTTTGGAGGTCCGGGTCCTAGCCAAAAACATTCAGTACTTC
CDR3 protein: CASSLEVRVLAKNIQYF

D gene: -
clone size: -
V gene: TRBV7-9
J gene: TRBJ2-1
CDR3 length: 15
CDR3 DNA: TGTGCCAGCACCCGTGAACAGAGACCTTACAATGAGCAGTTCTTC
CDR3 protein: CASTREQRPYNEQFF

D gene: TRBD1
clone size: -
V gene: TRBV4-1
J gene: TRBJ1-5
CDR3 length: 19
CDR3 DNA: TGCGCCAGCAGCCTAGCCCGGACAGGGGCTGGGAGCGGCAATCAGCCCCAGCATTTT
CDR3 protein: CASSLARTGAGSGNQPQHF

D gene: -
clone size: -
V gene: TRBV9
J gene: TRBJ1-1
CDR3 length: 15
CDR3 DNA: TGTGCCAGCAGCGGTACCGGGACGGTGAACACTGAAGCTTTCTTT
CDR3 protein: CASSGTGTVNTEAFF

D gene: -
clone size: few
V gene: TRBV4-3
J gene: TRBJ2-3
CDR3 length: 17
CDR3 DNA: TGCGCCAGCAGCCAACTGGGGACTTTTTCAGACACAGATACGCAGTATTTT
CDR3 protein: CASSQLGTFSDTDTQYF